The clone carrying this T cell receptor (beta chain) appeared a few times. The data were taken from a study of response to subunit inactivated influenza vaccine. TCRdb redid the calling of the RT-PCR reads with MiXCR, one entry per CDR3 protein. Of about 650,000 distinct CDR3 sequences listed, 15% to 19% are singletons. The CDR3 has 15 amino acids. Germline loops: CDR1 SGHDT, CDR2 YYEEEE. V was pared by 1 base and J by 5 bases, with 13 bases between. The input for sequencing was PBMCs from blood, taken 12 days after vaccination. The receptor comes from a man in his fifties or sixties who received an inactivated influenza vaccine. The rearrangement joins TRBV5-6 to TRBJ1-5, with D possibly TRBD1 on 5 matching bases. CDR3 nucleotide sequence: TGTGCCAGCAGCTTGACAGGACGGAGCGATCAGCCCCAGCATTTT. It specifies CASSLTGRSDQPQHF.